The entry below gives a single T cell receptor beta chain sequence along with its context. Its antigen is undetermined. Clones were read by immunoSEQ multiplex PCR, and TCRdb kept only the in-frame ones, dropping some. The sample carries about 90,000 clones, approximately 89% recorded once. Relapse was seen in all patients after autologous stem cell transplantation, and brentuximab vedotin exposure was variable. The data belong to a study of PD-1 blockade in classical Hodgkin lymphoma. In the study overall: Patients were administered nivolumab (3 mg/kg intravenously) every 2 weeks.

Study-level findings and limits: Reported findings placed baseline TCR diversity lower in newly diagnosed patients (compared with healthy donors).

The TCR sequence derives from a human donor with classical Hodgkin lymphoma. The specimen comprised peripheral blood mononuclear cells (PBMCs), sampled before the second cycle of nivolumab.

The CDR3 sequence is CARTLDWDTEAFF. The CDR3 nucleotides read TGTGCCAGGACCCTGGACTGGGACACTGAAGCTTTCTTT. The chain joins TRBV2 to TRBJ1-1; D is undetermined. This CDR3 is built from 13 residues. The ends were cut back, 9 bases at V and 3 bases at J, with 14 bases in the middle. Germline V CDR1 and CDR2: SNHLY, FYNNEI.